This T cell receptor beta chain appears in the sequencing data of a study of CD8 T cells in ankylosing spondylitis. Libraries of TCR beta came from quantitative 5'-RACE with molecular barcodes. TCRdb passed the 5' RACE reads through MiXCR, listing each CDR3 protein once. The sample includes around 430,000 distinct CDR3 sequences, approximately 17% of them seen just once. Germline CDR1 is SGHRS and CDR2 is YFSETQ. Unmatched junction bases numbered 8, after V lost 4 bases and J lost 3 bases. This CDR3 comprises 15 residues. This clonotype showed up just a few times. As yet, its antigen is unknown. Study-wide points: Disease-linked clones were CD8+ and relatively rare in peripheral blood. A TCR beta motif made of fewer than ten highly homologous variants seemed typical of ankylosing spondylitis blood. In reactive arthritis synovial fluid and blood, some motif variants had been reported before. Disease-associated clones were reportedly significantly overrepresented in matched ankylosing spondylitis synovial fluid.

The TCR sequence derives from a male donor with ankylosing spondylitis. The rearrangement links TRBV5-1 to TRBJ2-5; 8 bases agree with TRBD2. Sequencing was performed on blood, either unsorted or a sorted T cell fraction (not recorded which). The CDR3 here is CASSGSVSGEETQYF. The CDR3 DNA is TGCGCCAGCAGCGGGTCGGTTAGCGGGGAAGAGACCCAGTACTTC. The whole variable domain, filled in from reference TRBV5-1 and TRBJ2-5, reads KAGVTQTPRYLIKTRGQQVTLSCSPISGHRSVSWYQQTPGQGLQFLFEYFSETQRNKGNFPGRFSGRQFSNSRSEMNVSTLELGDSALYLCASSGSVSGEETQYFGPGTRLLVL.